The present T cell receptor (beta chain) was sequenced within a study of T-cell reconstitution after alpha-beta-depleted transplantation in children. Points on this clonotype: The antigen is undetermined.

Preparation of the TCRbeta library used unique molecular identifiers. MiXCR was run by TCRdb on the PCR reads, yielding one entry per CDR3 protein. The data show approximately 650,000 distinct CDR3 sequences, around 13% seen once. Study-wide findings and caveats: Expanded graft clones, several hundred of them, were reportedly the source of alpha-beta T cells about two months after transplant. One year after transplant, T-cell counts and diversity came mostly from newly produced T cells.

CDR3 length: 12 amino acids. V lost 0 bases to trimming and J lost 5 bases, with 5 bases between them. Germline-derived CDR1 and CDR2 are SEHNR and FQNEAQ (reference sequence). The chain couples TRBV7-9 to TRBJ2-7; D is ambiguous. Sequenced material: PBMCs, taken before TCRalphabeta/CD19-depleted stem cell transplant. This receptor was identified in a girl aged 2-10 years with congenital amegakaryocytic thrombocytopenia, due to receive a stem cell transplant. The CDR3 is CASSLAPHEQYF. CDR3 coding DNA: TGTGCCAGCAGCTTAGCGCCCCACGAGCAGTACTTC.